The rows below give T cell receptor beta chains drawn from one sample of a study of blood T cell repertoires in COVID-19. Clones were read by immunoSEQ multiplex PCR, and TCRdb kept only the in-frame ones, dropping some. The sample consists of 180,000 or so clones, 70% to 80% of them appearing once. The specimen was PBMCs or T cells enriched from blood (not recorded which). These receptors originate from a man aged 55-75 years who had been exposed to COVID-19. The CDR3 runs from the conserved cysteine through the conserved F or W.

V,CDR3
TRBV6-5,CASRGDRRSGYTF
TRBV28,CATTTGGDQPQHF
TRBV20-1,CSARAGYGYTF
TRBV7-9,CASSLVSGKNTEAFF
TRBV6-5,CASSWGGGAYGYTF
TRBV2,CASSEGQGINYGYTF
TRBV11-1,CASSHLAGPYNEQFF
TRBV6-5,CASSPGLASNEQFF
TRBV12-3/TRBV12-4,CASSLTGNYEQYF
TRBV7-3,CASSTRDHPGELFF
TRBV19,CASSGGGFTHGELFF
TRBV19,CASNGQVGGYTF
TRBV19,CASSTTGLQNEQFF
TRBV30,CAWSPRLTGLGTEAFF
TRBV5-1,CASSGGLAGGAGSTDTQYF
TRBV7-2,CASSPATYEQYF
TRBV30,CAWTSGLNQPQHF
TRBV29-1,CSLRTGFKQYF
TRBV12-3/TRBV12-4,CASSDRGRVGYTF
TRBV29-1,CSVEVKVVGPAGAGANVLTF
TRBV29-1,CSVEGTSGPSYNEQFF
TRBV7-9,CASSPYGGQGSDTQYF
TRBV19,CASSDRVDRGGYTF
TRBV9,CASSPTHDTQYF
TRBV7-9,CASSLTGLNEKLFF
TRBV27,CASSLPSGRNTGELFF
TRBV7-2,CASSLALTGPTYGYTF
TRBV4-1,CASSQIAGTSGITQYF
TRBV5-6,CASSRPTNSYNEQFF
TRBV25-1,CASSGPEVTGSSYNEQFF